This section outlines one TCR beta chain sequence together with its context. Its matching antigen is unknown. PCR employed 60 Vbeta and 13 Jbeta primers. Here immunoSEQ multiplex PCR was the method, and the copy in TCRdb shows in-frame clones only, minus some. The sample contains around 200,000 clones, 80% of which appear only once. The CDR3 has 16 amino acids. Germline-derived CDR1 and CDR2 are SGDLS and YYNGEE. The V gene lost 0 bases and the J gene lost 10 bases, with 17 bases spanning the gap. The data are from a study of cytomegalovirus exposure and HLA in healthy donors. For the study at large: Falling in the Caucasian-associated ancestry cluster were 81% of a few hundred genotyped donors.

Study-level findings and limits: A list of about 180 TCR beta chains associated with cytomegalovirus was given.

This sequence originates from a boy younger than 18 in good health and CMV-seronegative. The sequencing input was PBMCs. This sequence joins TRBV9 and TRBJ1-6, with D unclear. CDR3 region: CASSVDGGILGSPLHF. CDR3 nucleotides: TGTGCCAGCAGCGTAGATGGCGGGATTTTGGGATCACCCCTCCACTTT. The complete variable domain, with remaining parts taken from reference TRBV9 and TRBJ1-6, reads DSGVTQTPKHLITATGQRVTLRCSPRSGDLSVYWYQQSLDQGLQFLIQYYNGEERAKGNILERFSAQQFPDLHSELNLSSLELGDSALYFCASSVDGGILGSPLHFGNGTRLTVT.